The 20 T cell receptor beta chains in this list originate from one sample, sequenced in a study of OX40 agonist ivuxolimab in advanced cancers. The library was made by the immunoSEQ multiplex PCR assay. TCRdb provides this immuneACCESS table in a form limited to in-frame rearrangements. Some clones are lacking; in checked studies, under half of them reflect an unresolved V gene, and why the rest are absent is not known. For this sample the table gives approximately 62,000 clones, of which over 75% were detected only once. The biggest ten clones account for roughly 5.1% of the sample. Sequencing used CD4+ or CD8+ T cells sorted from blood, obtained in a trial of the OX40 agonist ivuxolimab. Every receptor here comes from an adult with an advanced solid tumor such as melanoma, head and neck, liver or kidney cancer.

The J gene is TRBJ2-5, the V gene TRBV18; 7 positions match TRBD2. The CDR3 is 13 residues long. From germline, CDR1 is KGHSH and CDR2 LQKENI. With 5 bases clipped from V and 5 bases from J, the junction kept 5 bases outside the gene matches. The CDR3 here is CASSSGLGETQYF. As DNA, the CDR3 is TGTGCCAGCTCATCTGGACTAGGCGAGACCCAGTACTTC.

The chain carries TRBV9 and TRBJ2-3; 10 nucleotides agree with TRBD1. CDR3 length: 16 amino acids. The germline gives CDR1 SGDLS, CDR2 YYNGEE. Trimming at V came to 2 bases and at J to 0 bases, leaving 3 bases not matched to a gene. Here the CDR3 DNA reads TGTGCCAGCAGCGTGGGGACAGGGGCTAGCACAGATACGCAGTATTTT. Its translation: CASSVGTGASTDTQYF.

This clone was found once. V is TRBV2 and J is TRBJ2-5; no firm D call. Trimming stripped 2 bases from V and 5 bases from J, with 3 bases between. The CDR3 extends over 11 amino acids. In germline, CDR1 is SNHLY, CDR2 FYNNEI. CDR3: CASSETETQYF. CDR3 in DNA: TGTGCCAGCAGTGAAACTGAGACCCAGTACTTC.

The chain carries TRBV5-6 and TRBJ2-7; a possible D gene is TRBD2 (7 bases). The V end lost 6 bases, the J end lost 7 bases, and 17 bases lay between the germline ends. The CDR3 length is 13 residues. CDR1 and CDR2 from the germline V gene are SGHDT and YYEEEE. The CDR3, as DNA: TGTGCCAGCACCCTCACGGGGGGCAGGGAGCAGTACTTC. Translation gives CASTLTGGREQYF.

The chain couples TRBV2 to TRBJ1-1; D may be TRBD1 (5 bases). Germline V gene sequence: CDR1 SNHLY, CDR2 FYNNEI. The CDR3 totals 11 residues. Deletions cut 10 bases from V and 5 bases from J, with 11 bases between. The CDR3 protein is CATSRETEAFF. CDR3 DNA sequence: TGTGCCACTTCCAGGGAAACTGAAGCTTTCTTT.

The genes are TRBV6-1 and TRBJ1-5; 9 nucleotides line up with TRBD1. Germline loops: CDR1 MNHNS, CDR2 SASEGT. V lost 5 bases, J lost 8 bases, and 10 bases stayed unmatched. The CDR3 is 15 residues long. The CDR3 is CASSRGQGTVEPQHF. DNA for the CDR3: TGTGCCAGCAGTAGGGGACAGGGCACTGTAGAGCCCCAGCATTTT.

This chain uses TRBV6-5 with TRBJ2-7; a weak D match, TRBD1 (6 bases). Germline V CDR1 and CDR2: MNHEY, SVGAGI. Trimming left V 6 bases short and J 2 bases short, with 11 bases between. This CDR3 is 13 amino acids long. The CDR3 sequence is CASRRAGAYEQYF. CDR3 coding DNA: TGTGCCAGCAGGAGGGCAGGGGCCTACGAGCAGTACTTC.

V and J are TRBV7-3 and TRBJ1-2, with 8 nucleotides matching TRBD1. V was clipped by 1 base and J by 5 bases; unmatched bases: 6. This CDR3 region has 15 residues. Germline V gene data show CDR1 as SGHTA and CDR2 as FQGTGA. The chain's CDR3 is CASSLNPDRGYGYTF. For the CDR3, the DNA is TGTGCCAGCAGCTTAAACCCCGACAGGGGTTATGGCTACACCTTC.

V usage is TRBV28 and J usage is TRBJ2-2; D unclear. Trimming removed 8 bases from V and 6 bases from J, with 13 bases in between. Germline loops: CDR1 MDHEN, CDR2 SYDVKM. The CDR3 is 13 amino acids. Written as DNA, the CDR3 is TGTGCCAGCCGTCGGATGATCCCCGGGGAGCTGTTTTTT. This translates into CASRRMIPGELFF. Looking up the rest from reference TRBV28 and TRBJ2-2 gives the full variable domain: DVKVTQSSRYLVKRTGEKVFLECVQDMDHENMFWYRQDPGLGLRLIYFSYDVKMKEKGDIPEGYSVSREKKERFSLILESASTNQTSMYLCASRRMIPGELFFGEGSRLTVL.

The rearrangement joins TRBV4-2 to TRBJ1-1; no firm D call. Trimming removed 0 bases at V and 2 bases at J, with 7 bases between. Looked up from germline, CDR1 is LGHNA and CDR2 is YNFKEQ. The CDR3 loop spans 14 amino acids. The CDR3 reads CASSQDRGNTEAFF. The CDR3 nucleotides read TGTGCCAGCAGCCAAGATCGGGGAAACACTGAAGCTTTCTTT.

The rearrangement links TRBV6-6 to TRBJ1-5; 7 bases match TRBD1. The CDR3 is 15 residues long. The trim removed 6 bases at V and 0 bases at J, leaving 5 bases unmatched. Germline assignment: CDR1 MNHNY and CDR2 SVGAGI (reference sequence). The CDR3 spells CASRRDRHSNQPQHF. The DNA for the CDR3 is TGTGCCAGCAGACGGGACAGACATAGCAATCAGCCCCAGCATTTT.

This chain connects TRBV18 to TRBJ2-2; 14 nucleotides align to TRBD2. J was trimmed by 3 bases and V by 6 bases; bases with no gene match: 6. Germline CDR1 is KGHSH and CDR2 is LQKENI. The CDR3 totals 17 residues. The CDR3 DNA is TGTGCCAGCTCCGTCGGACTAGCGGGAGGTGACACCGGGGAGCTGTTTTTT. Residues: CASSVGLAGGDTGELFF.

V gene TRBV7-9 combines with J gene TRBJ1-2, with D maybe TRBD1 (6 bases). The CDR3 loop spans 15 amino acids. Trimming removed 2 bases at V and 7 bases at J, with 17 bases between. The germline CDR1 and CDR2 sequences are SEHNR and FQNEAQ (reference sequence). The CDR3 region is CASSLSQPGGAGYTF. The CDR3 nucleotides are TGTGCCAGCAGCTTATCCCAACCCGGGGGGGCTGGCTACACCTTC.

The CDR3 is CASSAAPTGAAVGETQYF. The CDR3 DNA reads TGCGCCAGCAGCGCCGCCCCGACAGGGGCTGCAGTTGGGGAGACCCAGTACTTC. The rearrangement joins TRBV5-1 to TRBJ2-5; 8 bases fit TRBD1. The V gene's germline CDR1 is SGHRS and CDR2 YFSETQ. The CDR3 runs to 18 residues. V dropped 4 bases and J dropped 5; count of bases not matched to a gene: 19.

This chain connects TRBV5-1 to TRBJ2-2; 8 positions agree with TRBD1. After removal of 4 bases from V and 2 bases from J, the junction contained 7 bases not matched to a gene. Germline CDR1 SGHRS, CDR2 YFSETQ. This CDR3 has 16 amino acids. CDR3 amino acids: CASSPGQETNTGELFF. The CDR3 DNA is TGCGCCAGCAGCCCGGGACAGGAGACCAACACCGGGGAGCTGTTTTTT.

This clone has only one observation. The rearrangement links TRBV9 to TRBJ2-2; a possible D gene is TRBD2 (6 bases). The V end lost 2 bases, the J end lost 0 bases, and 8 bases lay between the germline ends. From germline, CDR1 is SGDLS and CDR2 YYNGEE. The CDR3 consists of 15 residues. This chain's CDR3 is CASSVWGANTGELFF. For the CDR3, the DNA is TGTGCCAGCAGCGTGTGGGGGGCGAACACCGGGGAGCTGTTTTTT. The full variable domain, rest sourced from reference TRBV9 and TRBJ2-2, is DSGVTQTPKHLITATGQRVTLRCSPRSGDLSVYWYQQSLDQGLQFLIQYYNGEERAKGNILERFSAQQFPDLHSELNLSSLELGDSALYFCASSVWGANTGELFFGEGSRLTVL.

CDR3 coding DNA: TGTGCCAGCAGTCCCTTGCAGTCTCTGAACACTGAAGCTTTCTTT. Protein product: CASSPLQSLNTEAFF. V usage is TRBV6-5 and J usage is TRBJ1-1; no clear D. V lost 5 bases and J lost 0, with 13 bases in between. This CDR3 contains 15 residues. Germline V gives CDR1 MNHEY, CDR2 SVGAGI.

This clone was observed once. CDR3 sequence reads: CASRPVGVAGSGQYF. In nucleotides, the CDR3 is TGTGCAAGTCGCCCCGTTGGGGTCGCCGGTTCTGGGCAGTATTTT. The chain is built from TRBV12-2 and TRBJ2-3. TRBV12-2 is reported as a pseudogene. The CDR3 runs 15 residues.

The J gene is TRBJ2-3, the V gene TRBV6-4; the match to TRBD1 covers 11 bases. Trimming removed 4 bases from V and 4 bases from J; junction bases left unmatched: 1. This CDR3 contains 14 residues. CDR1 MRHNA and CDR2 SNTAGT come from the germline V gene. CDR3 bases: TGTGCCAGCAGTGGGACAGGGGGCGCAGATACGCAGTATTTT. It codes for CASSGTGGADTQYF.

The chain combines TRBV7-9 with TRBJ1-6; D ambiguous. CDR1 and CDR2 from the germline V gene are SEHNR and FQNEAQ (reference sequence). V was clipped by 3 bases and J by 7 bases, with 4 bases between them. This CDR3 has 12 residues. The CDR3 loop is CASSFPNSPLHF. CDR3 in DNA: TGTGCCAGCAGCTTTCCGAATTCACCCCTCCACTTT.